The following is a T cell receptor (beta chain) sequence with its context. Its antigen is not known. Once cultured for roughly ten days, the cells underwent separation to obtain CD4+ T cells. The cohort was immunized with two doses of either the BNT162b2 or mRNA-1273 vaccine. This sample is part of a study of vaccination effects on CD4 cells after COVID-19. Study context: Samples gathered post-vaccine arrived a median of 72 days past the second dose. Researchers reported culturing 1.5 million to 2 million PBMC in each well, adding about 11 IU/ml IL-2 and approximately 10 ug/ml peptides. Findings of the study overall: No early post-infection timepoints were available in the study, which also included few convalescent patients.

Produced via immunoSEQ multiplex PCR; TCRdb's table is partial and in-frame only. The sample yields about 73,000 clones, roughly 73% seen once. With 3 bases clipped from V and 3 bases from J, the junction kept 3 bases outside the gene matches. CDR3 length: 14 residues. In germline, CDR1 is SGHDN, CDR2 FVKESK. The sequencing used CD4+ T cells from PBMCs cultured without peptide, collected after COVID-19 vaccination. This receptor was taken from a human donor who received a COVID-19 vaccine. The chain combines TRBV14 with TRBJ2-3; 7 positions agree with TRBD1. The CDR3 region has the DNA TGTGCCAGCAGCCACCCGGGACAGACAGATACGCAGTATTTT. Encoded protein: CASSHPGQTDTQYF.